These 9 T cell receptor beta chains were all obtained from the same sample, sequenced in a study of T-cell memory formation after mild COVID-19. From the 5' RACE reads, TCRdb called clonotypes with MiXCR, one entry per CDR3 protein. The sample records 450,000 to 650,000 distinct CDR3 sequences, roughly 21% being singletons. The sample consisted of PBMCs or a T cell subset sorted from them (not recorded which). These receptors were obtained from an adult woman who had mild COVID-19 (a few samples of this study predate the infection). Cell type and time point are not known.

V and J are TRBV5-5 and TRBJ2-1; the D gene could be TRBD1 or TRBD2 (6 bases each). Between the trimmed V and J ends, which lost 6 bases and 10 bases, there was a span of 17 bases. Germline loops: CDR1 SGHKS, CDR2 YYEKEE (reference sequence). The CDR3 totals 13 residues. The CDR3 DNA follows: TGTGCCAGCACCCTACTGGAGGGGGGCGAGCAGTTCTTC. As protein: CASTLLEGGEQFF.

The chain joins TRBV27 to TRBJ2-1, with 10 nucleotides matching TRBD2. From germline, CDR1 is MNHEY and CDR2 SMNVEV (reference sequence). V lost 6 bases, J lost 0 bases, and 20 bases stayed unmatched. CDR3 size: 21 residues. The CDR3 protein is CASRGERGIAGGLSSYNEQFF. Written as DNA, the CDR3 is TGTGCCAGCAGGGGGGAGAGGGGAATAGCGGGAGGCCTAAGCTCCTACAATGAGCAGTTCTTC.

The chain uses TRBV12-3 or TRBV12-4 and TRBJ1-3, with TRBD1 matching 7 bases. The CDR3 covers 13 residues. The ends lost 6 bases at V and 6 bases at J; junction bases unmatched: 5. DNA for the CDR3: TGTGCCAGCAGATCCACAGGGGAAAACACCATATATTTT. It yields the protein CASRSTGENTIYF.

The chain is built from TRBV18 and TRBJ1-2, with D hard to call. The CDR3 is 12 residues long. The V and J ends lost 4 bases and 8 bases respectively, with 11 bases between them. Germline loops: CDR1 KGHSH, CDR2 LQKENI. Here the CDR3 reads CASSLGPRGYTF. The CDR3 nucleotides read TGTGCCAGCTCACTTGGACCTCGCGGCTACACCTTC.

This chain uses TRBV6-4 with TRBJ1-2; TRBD1 matches 10 bases. Germline CDR1 MRHNA, CDR2 SNTAGT. Trimming took 6 bases from V and 3 from J; bases not matched to a gene: 10. The CDR3 is 16 residues long. As DNA, the CDR3 is TGTGCCAGCAGCGAGGGACAGGGGATCGGGCACTATGGCTACACCTTC. Its protein is CASSEGQGIGHYGYTF.

Only a few counts were recorded for this clonotype. The genes are TRBV6-2 or TRBV6-3 and TRBJ2-1; D not resolved. The V gene lost 0 bases and the J gene lost 1 base, with 10 bases spanning the gap. Germline assignment: CDR1 MNHEY and CDR2 SVGEGT. The CDR3 extends over 16 amino acids. In DNA, the CDR3 is TGTGCCAGCAGTTACTCGTATGGTTTATCCTACAATGAGCAGTTCTTC. Protein sequence: CASSYSYGLSYNEQFF.

The sample holds a few counts of this clonotype. The gene calls are TRBV18 and TRBJ2-5; D unclear. The CDR3 is 13 residues long. Germline loops: CDR1 KGHSH, CDR2 LQKENI. Trimming pared 2 bases from V and 5 bases from J, leaving 9 bases between. The CDR3 region is CASSPTAKETQYF. CDR3 DNA sequence: TGTGCCAGCTCACCAACGGCCAAGGAGACCCAGTACTTC.

Only a few counts were recorded for this clonotype. V usage is TRBV12-3 or TRBV12-4 and J usage is TRBJ2-1; D remains unclear. The CDR3 contains 14 residues. Trimming stripped 3 bases from V and 8 bases from J, with 14 bases between. The CDR3 sequence is CASSFISLSDEQFF. CDR3 in DNA: TGTGCCAGCAGTTTTATATCCCTCAGCGATGAGCAGTTCTTC.

The V call is TRBV24-1, the J call TRBJ1-1; 8 bases agree with TRBD1. After removal of 4 bases from V and 5 bases from J, the junction contained 8 bases not matched to a gene. Germline CDR1 KGHDR, CDR2 SFDVKD. This CDR3 comprises 15 residues. CDR3 region: CATSENGQGPTEAFF. Here the CDR3 DNA reads TGTGCCACCAGTGAAAACGGACAGGGCCCAACTGAAGCTTTCTTT.